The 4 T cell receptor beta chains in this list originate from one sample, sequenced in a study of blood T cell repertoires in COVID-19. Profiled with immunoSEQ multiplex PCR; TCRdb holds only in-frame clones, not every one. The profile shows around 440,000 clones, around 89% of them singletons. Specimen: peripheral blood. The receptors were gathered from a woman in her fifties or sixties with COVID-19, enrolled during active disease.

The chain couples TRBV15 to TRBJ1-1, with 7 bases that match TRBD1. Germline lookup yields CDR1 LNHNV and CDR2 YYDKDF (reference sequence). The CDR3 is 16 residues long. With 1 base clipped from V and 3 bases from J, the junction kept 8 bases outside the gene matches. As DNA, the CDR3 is TGTGCCACCAGCAGAGTAAGAATTACAGGGGACACTGAAGCTTTCTTT. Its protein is CATSRVRITGDTEAFF. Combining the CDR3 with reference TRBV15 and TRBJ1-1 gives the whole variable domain DAMVIQNPRYQVTQFGKPVTLSCSQTLNHNVMYWYQQKSSQAPKLLFHYYDKDFNNEADTPDNFQSRRPNTSFCFLDIRSPGLGDTAMYLCATSRVRITGDTEAFFGQGTRLTVV.

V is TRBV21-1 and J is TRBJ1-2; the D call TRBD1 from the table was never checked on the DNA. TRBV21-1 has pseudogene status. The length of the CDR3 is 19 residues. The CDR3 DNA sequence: TGTGCCAGCAGCAAAAGGGGAGGAGGGGGCCACGAGCTTACCTATGGCTACACCTTC. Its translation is CASSKRGGGGHELTYGYTF.

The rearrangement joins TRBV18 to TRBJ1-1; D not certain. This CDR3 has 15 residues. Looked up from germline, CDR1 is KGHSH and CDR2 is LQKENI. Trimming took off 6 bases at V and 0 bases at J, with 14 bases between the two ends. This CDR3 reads CASSLRVVLNTEAFF. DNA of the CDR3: TGTGCCAGCTCGCTGCGAGTAGTTTTGAACACTGAAGCTTTCTTT.

The CDR3 DNA reads TGTGCCAGCAGGGGCCCGGCCACCGGGGAGCTGTTTTTT. The encoded protein is CASRGPATGELFF. V is TRBV6-5 and J is TRBJ2-2, with D unclear. The germline V and J ends were trimmed by 6 bases and 4 bases, with 9 bases remaining between them. This CDR3 comprises 13 residues. Germline V gene lookup returns CDR1 MNHEY and CDR2 SVGAGI.